The table lists the clone carrying this T cell receptor beta chain with a few counts. This entry belongs to a study of blood T cell repertoires in COVID-19. Study as a whole: The study drew acute and convalescent COVID-19 samples from the United States, Italy and Spain. PBMCs, B-cell-depleted T cells, or T cells were the source of the cDNA or gDNA that made up the material.

Germline loops: CDR1 SNHLY, CDR2 FYNNEI. Trimming stripped 7 bases from V and 6 bases from J, with 16 bases between. The CDR3 contains 15 residues. Original processing methods: Amplification of reference gene primers was used by the study to estimate nucleated cell counts. Sequencing was performed with immunoSEQ multiplex PCR; in TCRdb, only in-frame clones are kept and a portion is missing. From that table come the V and J calls and clone size; the DNA was used to work out D and trimming. The sample lists about 94,000 clones; 80% were seen once. The source material was peripheral blood. This TCR was sampled from a human donor in a cohort sampled during active COVID-19. The V and J genes are TRBV2 and TRBJ1-6; the D gene is possibly TRBD1 (6 bases). The CDR3 loop is CASMWGQQGNSPLHF. The CDR3 nucleotides are TGTGCCAGCATGTGGGGTCAACAGGGTAATTCACCCCTCCACTTT.